The present entry profiles one TCR beta chain with its context. This CDR3 has 15 amino acids. V dropped 4 bases and J dropped 3 bases, with 17 bases sitting between them. Germline V gene lookup returns CDR1 SGDLS and CDR2 YYNGEE. This entry belongs to a study of OX40 agonist ivuxolimab in advanced cancers. Using immunoSEQ multiplex PCR, the repertoire was profiled, and TCRdb retains in-frame clones only, with some absent. The sample has roughly 100,000 clones; approximately 80% are singletons. Sequenced here: CD4+ or CD8+ T cells sorted from blood, sampled in a trial of the OX40 agonist ivuxolimab. This rearrangement joins TRBV9 to TRBJ2-7, with D possibly being TRBD1 or TRBD2 (5 bases each). This clonotype was sampled from an adult with an advanced solid tumor such as melanoma, head and neck, liver or kidney cancer. The DNA of the CDR3 is TGTGCCAGCAGCCTTCGGTCGACGGGGCACTACGAGCAGTACTTC. Its protein is CASSLRSTGHYEQYF.